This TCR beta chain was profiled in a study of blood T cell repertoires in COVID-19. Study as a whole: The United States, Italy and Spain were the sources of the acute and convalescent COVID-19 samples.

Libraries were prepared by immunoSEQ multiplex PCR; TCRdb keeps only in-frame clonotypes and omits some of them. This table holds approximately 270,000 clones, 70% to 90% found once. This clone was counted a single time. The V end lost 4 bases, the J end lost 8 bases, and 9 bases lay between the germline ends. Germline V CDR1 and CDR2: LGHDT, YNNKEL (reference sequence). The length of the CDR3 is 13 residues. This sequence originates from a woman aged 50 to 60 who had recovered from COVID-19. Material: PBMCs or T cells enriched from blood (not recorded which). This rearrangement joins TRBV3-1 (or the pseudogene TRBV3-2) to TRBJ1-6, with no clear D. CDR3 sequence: CASSPMEDSPLHF. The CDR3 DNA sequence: TGTGCCAGCAGCCCCATGGAGGATTCACCCCTCCACTTT.